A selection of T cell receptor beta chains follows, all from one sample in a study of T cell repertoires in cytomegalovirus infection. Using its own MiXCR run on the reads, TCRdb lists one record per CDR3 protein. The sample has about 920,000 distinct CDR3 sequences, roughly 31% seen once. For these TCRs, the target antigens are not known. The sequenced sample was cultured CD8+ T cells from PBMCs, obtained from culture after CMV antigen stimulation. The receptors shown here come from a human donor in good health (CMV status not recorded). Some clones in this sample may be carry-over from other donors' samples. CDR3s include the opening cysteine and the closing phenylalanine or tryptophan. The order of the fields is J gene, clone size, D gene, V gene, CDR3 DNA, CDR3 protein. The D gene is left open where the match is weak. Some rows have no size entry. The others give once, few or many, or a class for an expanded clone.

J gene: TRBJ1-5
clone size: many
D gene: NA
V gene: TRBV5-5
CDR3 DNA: TGTGCCAGCAGCGCCACCGGGACGGTCAATCAGCCCCAGCATTTT
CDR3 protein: CASSATGTVNQPQHF

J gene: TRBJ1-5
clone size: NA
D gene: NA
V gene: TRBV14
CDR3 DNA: TGTGCCAGCAGCCAGGAGACAGGTCTTAGCAATCAGCCCCAGCATTTT
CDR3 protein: CASSQETGLSNQPQHF

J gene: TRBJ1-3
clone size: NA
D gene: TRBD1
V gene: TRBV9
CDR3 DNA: TGTGCCAGCAGCGAAGGGACAGCCCTATACTCTGGAAACACCATATATTTT
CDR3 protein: CASSEGTALYSGNTIYF

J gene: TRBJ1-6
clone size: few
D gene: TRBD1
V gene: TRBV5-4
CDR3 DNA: TGTGCCAGCAGCCCAATACCGGGACAGGGACTGTCACCCCTCCACTTT
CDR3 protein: CASSPIPGQGLSPLHF

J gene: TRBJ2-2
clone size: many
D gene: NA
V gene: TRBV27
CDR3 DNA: TGTGCCAGCAGTTTTGTCACCGGGGAGCTGTTTTTT
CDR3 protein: CASSFVTGELFF

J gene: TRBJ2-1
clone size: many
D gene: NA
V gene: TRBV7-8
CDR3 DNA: TGTGCCAGCAGCTTAGCGGGGAGATTATACAATGAGCAGTTCTTC
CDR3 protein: CASSLAGRLYNEQFF

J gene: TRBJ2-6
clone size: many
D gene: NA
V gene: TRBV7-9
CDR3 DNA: TGTGCCAGCAGCTTACGGGCGTCTGGGGCCAACGTCCTGACTTTC
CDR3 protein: CASSLRASGANVLTF

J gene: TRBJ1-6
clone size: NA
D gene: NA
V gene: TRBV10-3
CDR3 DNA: TGTGCCATCAGGAGACAGGTCAGCTCCTATAATTCACCCCTCCACTTT
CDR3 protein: CAIRRQVSSYNSPLHF

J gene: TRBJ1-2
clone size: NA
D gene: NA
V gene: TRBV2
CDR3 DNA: TGTGCCAGCAGTGAATTGGGGCAGCTTCTTAACTATGGCTACACCTTC
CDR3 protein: CASSELGQLLNYGYTF

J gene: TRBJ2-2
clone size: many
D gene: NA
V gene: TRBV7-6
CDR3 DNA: TGTGCCAGCAGCTCCGGGGACGGGGAGCTGTTTTTT
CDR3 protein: CASSSGDGELFF

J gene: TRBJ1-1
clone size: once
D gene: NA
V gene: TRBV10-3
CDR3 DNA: TGTGCCATCAGTGAAACGGACAAGGAAGCTTTCTTT
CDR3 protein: CAISETDKEAFF

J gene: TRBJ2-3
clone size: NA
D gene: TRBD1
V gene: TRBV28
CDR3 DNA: TGTGCCAGCAATAGGGACAGAGCCACAAATACGCAGTATTTT
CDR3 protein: CASNRDRATNTQYF

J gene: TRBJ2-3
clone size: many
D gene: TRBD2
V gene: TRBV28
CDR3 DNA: TGTGCCAGCAGACTACTAGCGGGGGGGCCTGTGGACGCAGATACGCAGTATTTT
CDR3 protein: CASRLLAGGPVDADTQYF

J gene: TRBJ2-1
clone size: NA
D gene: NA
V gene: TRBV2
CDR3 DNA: TGTGCCAGCAGTGGGGCTAAGGGGCAGTTCTTC
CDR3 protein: CASSGAKGQFF

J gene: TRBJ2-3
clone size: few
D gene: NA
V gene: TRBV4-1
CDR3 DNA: TGCGCCAGCAGCCGTCGTAGCGGAGTTAGCACAGATACGCAGTATTTT
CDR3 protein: CASSRRSGVSTDTQYF

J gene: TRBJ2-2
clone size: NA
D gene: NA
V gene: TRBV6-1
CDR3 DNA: TGCGCTACGGGGGCGGTTTACACCGGGGAGCTGTTTTTT
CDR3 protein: CATGAVYTGELFF

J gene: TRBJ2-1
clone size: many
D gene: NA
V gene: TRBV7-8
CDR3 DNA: TGTGCCAGCAGCTTCCTTTCGCCCTACAATGAGCAGTTCTTC
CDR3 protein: CASSFLSPYNEQFF

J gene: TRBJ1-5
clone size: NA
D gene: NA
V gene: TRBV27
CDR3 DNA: TGTGCCAGCAGTTCGAGGATCGGGCAGCCCCAGCATTTT
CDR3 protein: CASSSRIGQPQHF

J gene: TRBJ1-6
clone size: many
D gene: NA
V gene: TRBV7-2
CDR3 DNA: TGTGCCAGCAGCTTAGCGAGGGGCGCCTATAATTCACCCCTCCACTTT
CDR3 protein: CASSLARGAYNSPLHF

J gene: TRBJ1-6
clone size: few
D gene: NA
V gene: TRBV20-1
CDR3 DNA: TGCAGTGCTAGAGATGAGTTCAGGGCTTATAATTCACCCCTCCACTTT
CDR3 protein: CSARDEFRAYNSPLHF

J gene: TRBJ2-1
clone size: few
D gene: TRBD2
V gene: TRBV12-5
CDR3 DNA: TGTGCTAGTGGTTTGGTACTAGCGGGAAACTCCTACAATGAGCAGTTCTTC
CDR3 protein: CASGLVLAGNSYNEQFF

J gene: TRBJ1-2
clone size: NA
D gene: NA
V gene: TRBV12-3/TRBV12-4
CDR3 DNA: TGTGCCAGCAGTTTAAAGGGTTTGTGCACCTTC
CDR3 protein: CASSLKGLCTF

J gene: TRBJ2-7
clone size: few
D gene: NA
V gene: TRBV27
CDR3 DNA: TGTGCCAGCAGTTTATTCGGTCCCCCGAATGGTGGCTACGAGCAGTACTTC
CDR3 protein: CASSLFGPPNGGYEQYF

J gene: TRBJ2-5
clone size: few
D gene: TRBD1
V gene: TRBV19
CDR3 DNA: TGTGCCAGTAGTACTTGGACAGGGGGCGCGATAGAGACCCAGTACTTC
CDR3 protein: CASSTWTGGAIETQYF

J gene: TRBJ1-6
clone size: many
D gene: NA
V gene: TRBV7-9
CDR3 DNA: TGTGCCAGCATCACAAGCTCCTATAATTCACCCCTCCACTTT
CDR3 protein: CASITSSYNSPLHF

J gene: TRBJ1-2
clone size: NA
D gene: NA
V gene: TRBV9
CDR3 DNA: TGTGCCAGCAGCGTAGATGAGGGTGGCTACACCTTC
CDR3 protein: CASSVDEGGYTF

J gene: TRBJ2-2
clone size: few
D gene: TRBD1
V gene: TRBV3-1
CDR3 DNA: TGTGCCAGCAGCGGACAGGGGCGTTCGTTTTTT
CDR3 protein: CASSGQGRSFF

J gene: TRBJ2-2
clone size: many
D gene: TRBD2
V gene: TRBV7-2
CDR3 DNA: TGTGCCAGCAGCCTAGCGGGGGCTTCGGGGGAGCTGTTTTTT
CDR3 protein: CASSLAGASGELFF

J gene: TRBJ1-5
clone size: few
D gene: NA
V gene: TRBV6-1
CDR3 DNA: TGTGCCAGCAGTGAATGGACAGAGATTAGCAATCAGCCCCAGCATTTT
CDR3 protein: CASSEWTEISNQPQHF

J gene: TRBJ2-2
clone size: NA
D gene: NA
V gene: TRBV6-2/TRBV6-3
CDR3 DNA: TGTGCCAGCAGTTTTCATACAGGACCGAACACCGGGGAGCTGTTTTTT
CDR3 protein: CASSFHTGPNTGELFF

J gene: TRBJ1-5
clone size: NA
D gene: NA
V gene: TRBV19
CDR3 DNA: TGTGCCAGTATCGACCTCTATAGCAATCAGCCCCAGCATTTT
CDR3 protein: CASIDLYSNQPQHF

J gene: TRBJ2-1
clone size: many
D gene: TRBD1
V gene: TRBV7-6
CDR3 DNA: TGTGCCAGCAGCAATACGGGACAGGGAGCCTACAATGAGCAGTTCTTC
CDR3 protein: CASSNTGQGAYNEQFF

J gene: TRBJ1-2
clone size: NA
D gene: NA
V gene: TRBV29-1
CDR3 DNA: TGCAGCGTTGAAGACCCAAATGGCTACACCTTC
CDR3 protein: CSVEDPNGYTF

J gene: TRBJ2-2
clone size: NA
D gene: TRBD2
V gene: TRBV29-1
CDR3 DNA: TGCAGCGTTGAAGATTTTACGGGGGGGAGAACCGGGGAGCTGTTTTTT
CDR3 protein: CSVEDFTGGRTGELFF

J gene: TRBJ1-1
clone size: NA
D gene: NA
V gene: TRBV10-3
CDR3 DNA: TGTGCCATCACGAGCGGGGATACTGAAGCTTTCTTT
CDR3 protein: CAITSGDTEAFF

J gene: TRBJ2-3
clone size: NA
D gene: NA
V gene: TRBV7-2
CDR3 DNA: TGTGCCAGCAGCTTATTCATAGGGGGGCCTCACACAGATACGAAGTATTTT
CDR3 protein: CASSLFIGGPHTDTKYF

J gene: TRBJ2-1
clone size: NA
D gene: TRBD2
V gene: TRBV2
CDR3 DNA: TGTGCCACCCCTTCTACTAGCGGGGGGCTTAATGAGCAGTTCTTC
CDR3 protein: CATPSTSGGLNEQFF

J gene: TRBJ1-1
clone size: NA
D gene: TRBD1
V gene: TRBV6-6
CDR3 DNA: TGTGCCAGCAGACAGGGGGTAATCACTGAAGCTTTCTTT
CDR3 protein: CASRQGVITEAFF

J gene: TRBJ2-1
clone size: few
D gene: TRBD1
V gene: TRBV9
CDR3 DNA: TGTGCCAGCAGTAAAATCGGACAGGGTTTCTTTACGGGCAATGAGCAGTTCTTC
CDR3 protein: CASSKIGQGFFTGNEQFF

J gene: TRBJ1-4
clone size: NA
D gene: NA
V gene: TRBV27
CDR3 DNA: TGTGCCAGCAGATCTTACCGGGACTCTAATGAAAAACTGTTTTTT
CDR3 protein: CASRSYRDSNEKLFF

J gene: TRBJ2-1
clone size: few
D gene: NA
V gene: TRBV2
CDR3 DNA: TGTGCCAGCAGCTCTGACCGGGACCGTCCGACCTACAATGAGCAGTTCTTC
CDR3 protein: CASSSDRDRPTYNEQFF

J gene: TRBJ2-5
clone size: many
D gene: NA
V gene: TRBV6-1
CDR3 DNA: TGTGCCAGCAGCTCCGGACTGGAAGAGACCCAGTACTTC
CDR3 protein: CASSSGLEETQYF

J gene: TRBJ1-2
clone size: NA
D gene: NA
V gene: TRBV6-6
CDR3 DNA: TGTGCCAGCAGCGCCGCCGGCCCCACTAACTATGGCTACACCTTC
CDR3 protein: CASSAAGPTNYGYTF

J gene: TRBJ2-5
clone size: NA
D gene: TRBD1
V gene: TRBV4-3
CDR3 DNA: TGCGCCAGCAGCGAAGGGACAGCGTACCAAGAGACCCAGTACTTC
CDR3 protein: CASSEGTAYQETQYF

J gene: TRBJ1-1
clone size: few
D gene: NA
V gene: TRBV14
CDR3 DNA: TGTGCCAGCAGCCACCGGCAGTCGAGGACTGAAGCTTTCTTT
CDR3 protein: CASSHRQSRTEAFF

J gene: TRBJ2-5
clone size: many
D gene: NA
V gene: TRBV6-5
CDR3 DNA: TGTGCCAGCAGCGGTGGGGGGCCAGGAGAGACCCAGTACTTC
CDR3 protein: CASSGGGPGETQYF

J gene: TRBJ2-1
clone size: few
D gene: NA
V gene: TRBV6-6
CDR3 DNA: TGTGCCAGCAGGTCGGGCAGAGGCAATGAGCAGTTCTTC
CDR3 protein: CASRSGRGNEQFF

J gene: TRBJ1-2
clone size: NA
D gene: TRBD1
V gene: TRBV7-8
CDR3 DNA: TGTGCCAGCAGCTTAGTTGCAGGGGGCTCCGGTGGCTACACCTTC
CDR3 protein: CASSLVAGGSGGYTF

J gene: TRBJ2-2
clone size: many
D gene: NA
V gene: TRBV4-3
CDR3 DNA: TGCGCCAGCAGCCAAGATGAGACAGGACTGAACACCGGGGAGCTGTTTTTT
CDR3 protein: CASSQDETGLNTGELFF

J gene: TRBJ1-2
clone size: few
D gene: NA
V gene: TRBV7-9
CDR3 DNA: TGTGCCAGCAGCCCAAGCGACAGTTTTGACTATGGCTACACCTTC
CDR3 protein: CASSPSDSFDYGYTF

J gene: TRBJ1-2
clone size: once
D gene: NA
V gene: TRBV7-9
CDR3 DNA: TGTGCCAACAGTACTAGACAGACCCTCTATGGCTACACCTTC
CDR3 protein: CANSTRQTLYGYTF

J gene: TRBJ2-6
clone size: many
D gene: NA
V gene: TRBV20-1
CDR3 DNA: TGCAGTGCTAGAGATCATGACTCTGGGGCCAACGTCCTGACTTTC
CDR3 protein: CSARDHDSGANVLTF